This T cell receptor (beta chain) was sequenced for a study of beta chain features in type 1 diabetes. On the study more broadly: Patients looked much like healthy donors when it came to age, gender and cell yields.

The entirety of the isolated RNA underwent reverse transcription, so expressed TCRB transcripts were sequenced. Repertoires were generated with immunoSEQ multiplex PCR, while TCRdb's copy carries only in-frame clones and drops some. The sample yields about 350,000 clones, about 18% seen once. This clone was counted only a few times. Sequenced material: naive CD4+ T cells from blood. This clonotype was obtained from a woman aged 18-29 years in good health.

The CDR3 loop is CASSLYLREQYF. CDR3 coding DNA: TGTGCCAGCAGCTTATACCTCCGGGAGCAGTACTTC. This rearrangement joins TRBV13 to TRBJ2-7; no definite D call. The V and J ends lost 2 bases and 7 bases respectively, with 9 bases between them. Germline V gene data show CDR1 as PRHDT and CDR2 as FYEKMQ (reference sequence). The CDR3 length is 12 residues.